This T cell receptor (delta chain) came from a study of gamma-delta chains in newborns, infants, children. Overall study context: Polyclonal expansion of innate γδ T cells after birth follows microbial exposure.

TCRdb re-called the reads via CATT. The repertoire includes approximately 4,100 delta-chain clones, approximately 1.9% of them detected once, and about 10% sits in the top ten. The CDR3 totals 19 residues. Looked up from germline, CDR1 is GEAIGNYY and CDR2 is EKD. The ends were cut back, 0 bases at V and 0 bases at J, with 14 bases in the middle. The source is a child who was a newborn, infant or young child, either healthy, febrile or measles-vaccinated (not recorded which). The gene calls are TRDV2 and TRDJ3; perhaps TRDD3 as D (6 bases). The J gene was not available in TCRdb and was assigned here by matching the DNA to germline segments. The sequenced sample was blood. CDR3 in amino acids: CACDTVGGLSSWDTRQMFF. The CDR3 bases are TGTGCCTGTGACACCGTGGGGGGCTTAAGCTCCTGGGACACCCGACAGATGTTTTTC.